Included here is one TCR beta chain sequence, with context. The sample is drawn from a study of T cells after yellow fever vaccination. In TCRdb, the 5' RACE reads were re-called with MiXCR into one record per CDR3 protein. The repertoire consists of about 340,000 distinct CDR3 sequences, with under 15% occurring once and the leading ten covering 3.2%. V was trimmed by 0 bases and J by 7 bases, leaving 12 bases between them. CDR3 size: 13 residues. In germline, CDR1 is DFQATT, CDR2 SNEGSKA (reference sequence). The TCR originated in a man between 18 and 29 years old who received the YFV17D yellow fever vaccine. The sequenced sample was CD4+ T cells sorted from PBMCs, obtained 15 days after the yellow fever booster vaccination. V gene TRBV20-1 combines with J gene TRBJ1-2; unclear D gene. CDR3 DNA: TGCAGTGCTAGAGAGTCGGCCGCTACTGGCTACACCTTC. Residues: CSARESAATGYTF.